Listed below are T cell receptor beta chains from one sample, sequenced in a study of T cell responses to AZD1222 COVID-19 vaccine. Clones were sequenced by immunoSEQ multiplex PCR, and TCRdb holds only the in-frame ones, with some missing. The data hold 130,000 to 150,000 clones, with 75% to 95% observed a single time. Here the sequenced sample was peripheral blood, taken on day 0 of AZD1222 vaccination. These receptors all stem from an adult in good health. The CDR3 runs from the conserved cysteine through the conserved F or W.

V	CDR3
TRBV7-9	CASSYETENQPQHF
TRBV3-1/TRBV3-2	CASRRTGVAFF
TRBV2	CASSEFGRGGSPLHF
TRBV6-4	CASSDGSTGELFF
TRBV6-5	CASSYPGRENYGYTF
TRBV5-1	CASSRLGSSYNEQFF
TRBV18	CASSPGGANEKLFF
TRBV7-9	CASSPDGPLGTEAFF
TRBV7-9	CASSLGAGLGGETQYF
TRBV6-5	CASRSGSSTEAFF
TRBV15	CATSRDSTGGQPQHF
TRBV6-1	CASSHRPQDYEQYF
TRBV6-1	CASSDVGQGFNYGYTF
TRBV6-5	CASSYSNGLENNEQFF
TRBV4-2	CASSQDKGPDTQYF
TRBV6-2/TRBV6-3	CASSGQGGANVLTF
TRBV30	CAWSGTNTGELFF
TRBV18	CASSPGSTDTQYF
TRBV9	CASSVDSRGVYNEQFF
TRBV4-3	CASSQEAGRHQPQHF
TRBV4-3	CASSTLAGGIYEQYF
TRBV6-1	CASRGQGSSYNSPLHF
TRBV24-1	CATDGTGLRGQFF
TRBV4-1	CASSAIQGLTEAFF
TRBV7-8	CASSLALTGGNSNQPQHF
TRBV27	CASSPEALAQETQYF
TRBV7-3	CASSDLAGGRGTDTQYF
TRBV9	CASSSPLGLAEYNEQFF
TRBV30	CAFRSADTQYF
TRBV6-5	CASSYDSFNEKLFF
TRBV30	CALYRDRAYNSPLHF
TRBV21-1	CASSKPRRGVGNQPQHF
TRBV11-2	CASSLVGNTEAFF
TRBV5-1	CASSSEGAGGGETQYF
TRBV9	CASSVEGLVGANVLTF
TRBV27	CASRLQGTYGYTF
TRBV10-3	CAISELSGYSETQYF
TRBV19	CASGTGDPEQYF
TRBV10-3	CAISEMWTGGHYGYTF
TRBV13	CASRLWRGNGYTF